What follows are 24 T cell receptor beta chains derived from one specimen sequenced in a study of blood T cell repertoires in COVID-19. Assay used: immunoSEQ multiplex PCR; TCRdb lists only in-frame clones, some missing. This sample carries 200,000 to 300,000 clones, 80% to 95% of them seen once, and the ten largest clones take more than 0.8%. Sequencing used peripheral blood. The receptor source for this set is a man aged 30-40 years with COVID-19, enrolled during active disease.

The rearrangement uses TRBV9 and TRBJ1-1; D is uncertain. V shed 1 base and J shed 4 bases, with 8 bases lying between them. The CDR3 spans 13 residues. Per the germline V gene, CDR1 is SGDLS and CDR2 is YYNGEE. For the CDR3, the DNA is TGTGCCAGCAGCGTATTTTTCAGCACTGAAGCTTTCTTT. This encodes CASSVFFSTEAFF.

The chain employs TRBV6-6 and TRBJ2-3; weak D call: TRBD2 (5 bases). This CDR3 has 16 amino acids. Germline loops: CDR1 MNHNY, CDR2 SVGAGI (reference sequence). V was pared by 4 bases and J by 1 base, with 15 bases between. Here the CDR3 DNA reads TGTGCCAGCAGTTCCCTCGTGAGGGCCCGCACAGATACGCAGTATTTT. This sequence encodes CASSSLVRARTDTQYF.

The genes are TRBV3-1 (or the pseudogene TRBV3-2) and TRBJ2-7; D gene unclear. The ends were cut back, 1 base at V and 7 bases at J, with 8 bases in the middle. This CDR3 has 12 residues. Germline CDR1 reads LGHDT; CDR2 reads YNNKEL (reference sequence). The CDR3 spells CASSQGLGEQYF. Here the CDR3 DNA reads TGTGCCAGCAGCCAAGGGCTAGGTGAGCAGTACTTC.

V usage is TRBV18 and J usage is TRBJ2-7; 11 bases match TRBD2. Germline CDR1 and CDR2: KGHSH and LQKENI. The CDR3 length is 13 residues. V trimming: 5 bases; J trimming: 6 bases; junction bases outside the gene matches: 3. The CDR3 protein is CASSYGLAGEQYF. The DNA for the CDR3 is TGTGCCAGCTCATACGGACTAGCGGGCGAGCAGTACTTC.

The rearrangement joins TRBV12-1 to TRBJ1-3; the table's D call, TRBD1, has no DNA check behind it. TRBV12-1 is given as a pseudogene. The CDR3 sequence is 15 residues long. The CDR3 is CASSHPPDIGNTIYF. CDR3 bases: TGTGCCAGCAGCCACCCCCCGGACATTGGAAACACCATATATTTT.

The J gene is TRBJ2-1, the V gene TRBV7-2, with D possibly being TRBD2 (6 bases). Trimming took 6 bases from V and 8 from J, leaving 14 bases between them. The CDR3 spans 13 residues. CDR1 and CDR2 (germline): SGHTA, FQGNSA. CDR3 sequence: CASSVWGVDEQFF. Written as DNA, the CDR3 is TGTGCCAGCAGTGTTTGGGGGGTGGATGAGCAGTTCTTC.

This chain joins TRBV29-1 and TRBJ2-5; 11 bases map to TRBD2. V lost 7 bases, J lost 0 bases, and 7 bases stayed unmatched. The germline V gene encodes CDR1 SQVTM and CDR2 ANQGSEA. The CDR3 sequence is 15 residues long. This CDR3 reads CSAHSSGGYQETQYF. The CDR3 DNA reads TGCAGCGCCCACTCTAGCGGGGGGTACCAAGAGACCCAGTACTTC.

The CDR3 region is CASSLDIGNTIYF. The CDR3 DNA is TGCGCCAGCAGCTTGGACATTGGAAACACCATATATTTT. The J gene is TRBJ1-3, the V gene TRBV5-1, with D hard to call. The CDR3 spans 13 residues. Deletions cut 0 bases from V and 3 bases from J, with 4 bases between. The germline gives CDR1 SGHRS, CDR2 YFSETQ.

V usage is TRBV18 and J usage is TRBJ1-1, with 7 bases identical to TRBD1. The length of the CDR3 is 15 residues. In germline, CDR1 is KGHSH, CDR2 LQKENI. V shed 5 bases, J shed 4 bases, and the junction held 10 bases outside the gene matches. The chain's CDR3 is CASSVQGEWGTEAFF. In nucleotides, the CDR3 is TGTGCCAGCTCAGTCCAGGGGGAGTGGGGCACTGAAGCTTTCTTT.

The genes are TRBV4-1 and TRBJ1-3, with TRBD1 identical over 9 bases. From germline, CDR1 is MGHRA and CDR2 YSYEKL. The CDR3 is 18 amino acids. The V gene end was trimmed by 4 bases and the J gene end by 0 bases; junction bases not matched to a gene: 10. As DNA, the CDR3 is TGCGCCAGCAGCCCCCAGACGGGACAGGGTATCTCTGGAAACACCATATATTTT. Translation: CASSPQTGQGISGNTIYF.

This rearrangement joins TRBV11-2 to TRBJ1-1; 7 bases are shared with TRBD1. Germline CDR1 reads SGHAT; CDR2 reads FQNNGV. The CDR3 contains 14 residues. J lost 3 bases, V lost 2 bases, and 3 bases had no gene match. CDR3 amino acids: CASSLRGLDTEAFF. DNA for the CDR3: TGTGCCAGCAGCTTAAGGGGGCTGGACACTGAAGCTTTCTTT.

The chain is built from TRBV2 and TRBJ1-1; D call uncertain. The germline gives CDR1 SNHLY, CDR2 FYNNEI. The CDR3 is 13 residues long. The V and J ends lost 6 bases and 0 bases respectively, with 8 bases between them. The CDR3 coding sequence is TGTGCCAGCAGCCCACTCCTGAACACTGAAGCTTTCTTT. Protein sequence: CASSPLLNTEAFF.

V usage is TRBV7-9 and J usage is TRBJ2-3, with TRBD2 as a possible D gene (5 bases). Germline CDR1 is SEHNR and CDR2 is FQNEAQ (reference sequence). This CDR3 has 17 residues. Between the trimmed V and J ends, which lost 1 base and 0 bases, there was a span of 14 bases. The CDR3, as DNA: TGTGCCAGCAGCTTAGTATTGGGCGGGCCAAGCACAGATACGCAGTATTTT. Translating it yields CASSLVLGGPSTDTQYF.

With regard to this clone: Other DNA variants within this sample encode the same CDR3. J is TRBJ1-1 and V is TRBV5-1; TRBD1 aligns across 7 bases. In germline, CDR1 is SGHRS, CDR2 YFSETQ. V trimming: 2 bases; J trimming: 1 base; junction bases outside the gene matches: 2. The CDR3 covers 14 residues. CDR3 in DNA: TGCGCCAGCAGCTTAGGGACAGCGAACACTGAAGCTTTCTTT. Translated: CASSLGTANTEAFF.

The chain combines TRBV16 with TRBJ1-1, with D possibly TRBD1 on 5 matching bases. The V gene lost 1 base and the J gene lost 3 bases, with 9 bases spanning the gap. The CDR3 consists of 14 residues. Germline CDR1 reads KGHSY; CDR2 reads FQNENV. This CDR3 reads CASSQFRGDTEAFF. The CDR3 DNA reads TGTGCCAGCAGCCAATTCCGGGGGGACACTGAAGCTTTCTTT.

This clone is a singleton in its sample. The chain has TRBV7-9 and TRBJ1-3; 7 nucleotides line up with TRBD1. This CDR3 comprises 16 residues. Germline V lookup: CDR1 SEHNR, CDR2 FQNEAQ (reference sequence). J lost 0 bases, V lost 5 bases, and 7 bases had no gene match. In DNA, the CDR3 is TGTGCCAGCAGCGCCAGACAGGGACGCTCTGGAAACACCATATATTTT. It yields the protein CASSARQGRSGNTIYF.

The chain links TRBV6-1 to TRBJ2-2; tentative D call: TRBD2 (5 bases). The germline V and J ends were trimmed by 2 bases and 0 bases, with 10 bases remaining between them. Germline V gives CDR1 MNHNS, CDR2 SASEGT. The CDR3 totals 16 residues. The CDR3 protein is CASSELEGSNTGELFF. Here the CDR3 DNA reads TGTGCCAGCAGTGAACTAGAGGGTTCGAACACCGGGGAGCTGTTTTTT.

The sample holds one count of this clone. The chain couples TRBV6-5 to TRBJ1-3; no clear D. The germline CDR1 and CDR2 sequences are MNHEY and SVGAGI. This CDR3 has 15 amino acids. Trimming pared 4 bases from V and 0 bases from J, leaving 10 bases between. In nucleotides, the CDR3 is TGTGCCAGCAGTTCCGCCCCGGGCTCTGGAAACACCATATATTTT. Translating it yields CASSSAPGSGNTIYF.

The V gene is TRBV30, the J gene TRBJ1-2; D not certain. The germline gives CDR1 GTSNPN, CDR2 SVGIG (reference sequence). Trimming took 4 bases from V and 8 from J, leaving 14 bases between them. The CDR3 has 12 residues. The CDR3 sequence: CAWTDSVVGYTF. CDR3 nucleotides: TGTGCCTGGACCGATAGTGTGGTAGGCTACACCTTC.

A note on this clone: This specimen includes other DNA sequences encoding the same CDR3. V is TRBV5-1 and J is TRBJ1-1; D not resolved. The CDR3 covers 13 residues. The germline V gene encodes CDR1 SGHRS and CDR2 YFSETQ. Deletions cut 0 bases from V and 3 bases from J, with 6 bases between. The CDR3 nucleotides read TGCGCCAGCAGCTTGGGCCAGGACACTGAAGCTTTCTTT. Translation: CASSLGQDTEAFF.

This rearrangement joins TRBV27 to TRBJ1-1, with D possibly being TRBD1 (5 bases). From germline, CDR1 is MNHEY and CDR2 SMNVEV (reference sequence). The V and J ends lost 3 bases and 3 bases respectively, with 8 bases between them. The CDR3 runs 13 residues. CDR3 residues: CASSFGGDTEAFF. The CDR3, as DNA: TGTGCCAGCAGTTTCGGGGGGGACACTGAAGCTTTCTTT.

The chain employs TRBV6-5 and TRBJ1-6; D might be TRBD1 (5 bases). Germline V gene lookup returns CDR1 MNHEY and CDR2 SVGAGI. The CDR3 consists of 14 residues. V lost 8 bases and J lost 3, with 11 bases in between. The CDR3 nucleotides are TGTGCCAGCCAGCTACAGGACTATAATTCACCCCTCCACTTT. It translates to CASQLQDYNSPLHF.

The chain employs TRBV2 and TRBJ1-4; 10 bases fit TRBD1. V dropped 3 bases and J dropped 3; count of bases not matched to a gene: 1. The CDR3 runs 15 residues. Germline lookup yields CDR1 SNHLY and CDR2 FYNNEI. DNA of the CDR3: TGTGCCAGCAGTGATGGGACAGGGGCTAATGAAAAACTGTTTTTT. This codes for CASSDGTGANEKLFF.

The chain has TRBV6-5 and TRBJ2-1, with D perhaps TRBD2 (6 bases). The CDR3 totals 13 residues. Trimming stripped 5 bases from V and 6 bases from J, with 11 bases between. CDR1 is MNHEY, CDR2 SVGAGI, per germline. The CDR3 nucleotides read TGTGCCAGCAGTCACGGACTAATCAATGAGCAGTTCTTC. As protein: CASSHGLINEQFF.